This note documents a single T cell receptor (beta chain) sequence. The data were obtained in a study of response to subunit inactivated influenza vaccine. Germline V gene sequence: CDR1 LNHDA, CDR2 SQIVND (reference sequence). The germline V and J ends were trimmed by 3 bases and 5 bases, with 13 bases remaining between them. The CDR3 contains 14 residues. TCRdb re-analysed the RT-PCR reads in MiXCR, keeping a single row per CDR3 protein. The sample shows about 540,000 distinct CDR3 sequences, approximately 22% of them seen only once. Separately, the same data were catalogued under a study of T cells expressing NK-cell markers. This second study notes: Researchers built TCR beta cDNA using 5'RACE template switching with UMIs. There were seven HCMV-seropositive donors and one seronegative donor among the eight sequenced. The contribution of dominant NKG2C+ clonotypes to CD8+ T cells in five to seven donors was roughly 1.0-7.5%. Nothing established the HCMV specificity of expanded NKG2C+ T cell clones.

The V call is TRBV19, the J call TRBJ1-1, with a possible D match to TRBD1 (5 bases). This TCR derives from a man aged 45-65 years who received an inactivated influenza vaccine. The sample was CD4+ T cells sorted from PBMCs, taken 12 days after vaccination. CDR3 bases: TGTGCCAGTAGTATTCGGGGACCGGTAACTGAAGCTTTCTTT. Encoded protein: CASSIRGPVTEAFF.